This is a list of T cell receptor beta chains from one sample in a study of blood T cell repertoires in COVID-19. Profiling relied on immunoSEQ multiplex PCR, and the TCRdb table lists in-frame clones only, not all of them. This table holds roughly 250,000 clones, over 75% found once. The sequenced material came from peripheral blood. The receptors here all came from a human donor in a cohort sampled during active COVID-19. Each CDR3 is given with its conserved first and last residue. D genes are given only for firm matches. For some rows the clone size is stated as once, few or many, or as a class when expanded; others skip it.

CASSVNRDRENEQYF	TGTGCCAGCAGCGTCAATCGGGACAGGGAAAACGAGCAGTACTTC	TRBV11-3	TRBJ2-7	TRBD1	once
CASSRDRNQPQHF	TGTGCCAGCAGCCGAGACAGAAATCAGCCCCAGCATTTT	TRBV3-1/TRBV3-2	TRBJ1-5	-	-
CASSLGGTGYGSYEQYF	TGCGCCAGCAGCTTGGGCGGGACAGGCTATGGCTCCTACGAGCAGTACTTC	TRBV5-1	TRBJ2-7	TRBD1	-
CASSFPAIRTSGQETQYF	TGTGCCAGCAGCTTCCCCGCGATTCGGACTAGCGGACAAGAGACCCAGTACTTC	TRBV5-6	TRBJ2-5	TRBD2	-
CASSGLFQETQYF	TGTGCCAGCAGCGGACTATTCCAAGAGACCCAGTACTTC	TRBV9	TRBJ2-5	-	-
CASSQAPITYEQYF	TGTGCCAGCAGCCAAGCCCCTATAACCTACGAGCAGTACTTC	TRBV3-1/TRBV3-2	TRBJ2-7	-	-
CASRRDRVNYGYTF	TGTGCCAGCAGAAGGGACAGGGTAAACTATGGCTACACCTTC	TRBV2	TRBJ1-2	TRBD1	-
CASSKSSYNEQFF	TGTGCCAGCAGTAAGAGCTCCTACAATGAGCAGTTCTTC	TRBV28	TRBJ2-1	-	-
CASRTMNTEAFF	TGTGCCAGCAGGACTATGAACACTGAAGCTTTCTTT	TRBV6-5	TRBJ1-1	-	-
CASSLTTGGHGYTF	TGTGCCAGCAGTCTCACGACAGGGGGCCATGGCTACACCTTC	TRBV6-2/TRBV6-3	TRBJ1-2	TRBD1	-
CASSLFRSGRMETQYF	TGTGCCAGCAGTTTATTCCGGAGCGGGAGGATGGAGACCCAGTACTTC	TRBV28	TRBJ2-5	TRBD2	-
CASSDERGQDYGYTF	TGTGCCAGCAGCGACGAGAGGGGGCAGGACTATGGCTACACCTTC	TRBV6-4	TRBJ1-2	TRBD1	-
CASSLSVQGARTDTQYF	TGTGCCAGCAGTTTATCGGTACAGGGGGCGCGGACAGATACGCAGTATTTT	TRBV28	TRBJ2-3	TRBD1	once
CASTNDGSYGYTF	TGTGCCAGCACTAACGACGGGAGTTACGGCTACACCTTC	TRBV6-5	TRBJ1-2	-	-
CASSLSGTNYGYTF	TGCGCCAGCAGCTTATCGGGTACCAACTATGGCTACACCTTC	TRBV5-1	TRBJ1-2	-	-
CASSRGISGNTIYF	TGTGCCAGCAGCAGGGGTATCTCTGGAAACACCATATATTTT	TRBV6-5	TRBJ1-3	-	-
CASSYLGQGYEQYF	TGTGCCAGCAGTTACCTCGGACAGGGCTACGAGCAGTACTTC	TRBV6-2/TRBV6-3	TRBJ2-7	TRBD1	once
CASSSPTSGRGDSYNEQFF	TGTGCCAGCAGCTCTCCGACTAGCGGGAGAGGGGACTCCTACAATGAGCAGTTCTTC	TRBV7-3	TRBJ2-1	TRBD2	once
CASSLLQGEEKLFF	TGTGCCAGCAGCTTGCTACAGGGGGAGGAAAAACTGTTTTTT	TRBV5-6	TRBJ1-4	TRBD1	-
CASSVETGLNNSPLHF	TGTGCCAGCAGCGTAGAAACAGGGTTGAATAATTCACCCCTCCACTTT	TRBV9	TRBJ1-6	-	-
CASLRGHDYGYTF	TGTGCCAGCCTTAGGGGGCATGACTATGGCTACACCTTC	TRBV12-3/TRBV12-4	TRBJ1-2	TRBD1	-
CASSPGQGAYEQYF	TGTGCCAGCAGCCCCGGACAGGGGGCGTACGAGCAGTACTTC	TRBV13	TRBJ2-7	TRBD1	-
CASTEPPGEQYF	TGCGCCAGCACCGAACCACCAGGGGAGCAGTACTTC	TRBV5-1	TRBJ2-7	-	once